This paragraph reports one T cell receptor (beta chain). Its antigen is currently unknown. Method: immunoSEQ multiplex PCR; TCRdb's copy keeps in-frame clones and lacks some. Of roughly 80,000 clones in the sample, over 75% were seen once. This record comes from a study of OX40 agonist ivuxolimab in advanced cancers. Study findings and constraints: No antigen was identified for the clonally expanded peripheral T cells. Relatively little clonal expansion, among the lowest observed, appeared in partial responders at 0.1-3.0 mg/kg.

Germline V lookup: CDR1 SEHNR, CDR2 FQNEAQ (reference sequence). V was pared by 4 bases and J by 7 bases, with 11 bases between. The length of the CDR3 is 12 residues. Baseline, cycle 4 day 1, and cycle 7 day 1 were the blood sampling points. The chain carries TRBV7-9 and TRBJ2-7, with a tentative D call TRBD1 (6 bases). The clonotype originates from an adult with an advanced solid tumor such as melanoma, head and neck, liver or kidney cancer. Sequences were derived from CD4+ or CD8+ T cells sorted from blood, sampled in a trial of the OX40 agonist ivuxolimab. The CDR3 spells CASSSTGDEQYF. The CDR3 coding sequence is TGTGCCAGCAGCTCGACAGGTGATGAGCAGTACTTC.